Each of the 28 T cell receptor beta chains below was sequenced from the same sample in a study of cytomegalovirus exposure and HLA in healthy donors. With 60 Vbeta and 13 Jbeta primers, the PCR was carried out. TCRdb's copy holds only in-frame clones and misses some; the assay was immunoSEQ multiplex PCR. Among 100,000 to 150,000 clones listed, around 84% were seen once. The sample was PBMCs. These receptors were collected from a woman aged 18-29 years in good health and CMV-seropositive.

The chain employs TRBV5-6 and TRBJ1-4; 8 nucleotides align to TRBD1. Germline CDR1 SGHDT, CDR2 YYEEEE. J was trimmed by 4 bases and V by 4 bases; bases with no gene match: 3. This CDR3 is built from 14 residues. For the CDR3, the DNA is TGTGCCAGCAGCGTACAGGGGGTTAATGAAAAACTGTTTTTT. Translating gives CASSVQGVNEKLFF.

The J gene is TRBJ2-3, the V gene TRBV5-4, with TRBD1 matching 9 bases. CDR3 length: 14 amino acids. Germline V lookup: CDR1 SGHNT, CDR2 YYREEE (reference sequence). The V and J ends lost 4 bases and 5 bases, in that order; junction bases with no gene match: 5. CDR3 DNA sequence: TGTGCCAGCAGCATAGGACAGGGGCAAGATACGCAGTATTTT. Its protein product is CASSIGQGQDTQYF.

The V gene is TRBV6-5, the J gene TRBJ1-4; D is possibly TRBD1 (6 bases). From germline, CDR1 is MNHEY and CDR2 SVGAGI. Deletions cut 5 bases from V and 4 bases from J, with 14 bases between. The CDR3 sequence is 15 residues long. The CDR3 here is CASSGGAGLNEKLFF. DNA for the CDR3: TGTGCCAGCAGTGGGGGGGCGGGACTTAATGAAAAACTGTTTTTT.

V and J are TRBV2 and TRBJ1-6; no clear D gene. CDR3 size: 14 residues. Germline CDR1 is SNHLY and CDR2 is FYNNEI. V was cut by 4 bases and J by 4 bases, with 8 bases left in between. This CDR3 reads CASSGTGYNSPLHF. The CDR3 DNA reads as TGTGCCAGCAGTGGGACGGGATATAATTCACCCCTCCACTTT. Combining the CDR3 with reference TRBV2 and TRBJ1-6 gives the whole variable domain EPEVTQTPSHQVTQMGQEVILRCVPISNHLYFYWYRQILGQKVEFLVSFYNNEISEKSEIFDDQFSVERPDGSNFTLKIRSTKLEDSAMYFCASSGTGYNSPLHFGNGTRLTVT.

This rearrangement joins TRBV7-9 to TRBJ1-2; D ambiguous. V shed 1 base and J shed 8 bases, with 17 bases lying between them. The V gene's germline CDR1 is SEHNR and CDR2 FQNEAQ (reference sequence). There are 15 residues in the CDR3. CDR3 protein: CASSLETSPGWGYTF. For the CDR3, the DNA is TGTGCCAGCAGCTTAGAGACCAGCCCCGGGTGGGGCTACACCTTC.

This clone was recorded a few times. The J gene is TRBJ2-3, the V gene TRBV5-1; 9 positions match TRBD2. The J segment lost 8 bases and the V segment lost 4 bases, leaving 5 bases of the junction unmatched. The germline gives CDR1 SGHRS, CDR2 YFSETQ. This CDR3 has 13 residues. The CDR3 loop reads CASSLAGISTQYF. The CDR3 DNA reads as TGCGCCAGCAGCCTAGCGGGGATCAGTACGCAGTATTTT.

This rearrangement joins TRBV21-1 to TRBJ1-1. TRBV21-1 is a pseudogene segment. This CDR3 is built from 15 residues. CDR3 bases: TGTGCCAGCAGCAAAGGGGCAGGGAGGAGCACTGAAGCTTTCTTT. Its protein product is CASSKGAGRSTEAFF.

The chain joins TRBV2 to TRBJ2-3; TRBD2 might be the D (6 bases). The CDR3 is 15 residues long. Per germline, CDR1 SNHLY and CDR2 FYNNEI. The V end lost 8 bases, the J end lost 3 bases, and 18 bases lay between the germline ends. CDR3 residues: CASDIREALTDTQYF. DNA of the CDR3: TGTGCCAGCGATATAAGGGAGGCCCTGACAGATACGCAGTATTTT.

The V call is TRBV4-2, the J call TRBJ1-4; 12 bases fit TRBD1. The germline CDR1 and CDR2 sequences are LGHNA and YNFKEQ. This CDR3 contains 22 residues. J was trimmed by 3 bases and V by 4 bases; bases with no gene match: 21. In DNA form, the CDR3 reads TGTGCCAGCAGCCCGGGGGGGGACAGGGGGCCTGAGGGGCCATTGGCTAATGAAAAACTGTTTTTT. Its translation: CASSPGGDRGPEGPLANEKLFF.

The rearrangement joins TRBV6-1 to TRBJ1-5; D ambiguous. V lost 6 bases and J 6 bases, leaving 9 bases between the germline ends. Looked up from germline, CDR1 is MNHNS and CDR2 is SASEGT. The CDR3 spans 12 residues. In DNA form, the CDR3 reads TGTGCCAGCAGAACCGAGGCTCAGCCCCAGCATTTT. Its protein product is CASRTEAQPQHF.

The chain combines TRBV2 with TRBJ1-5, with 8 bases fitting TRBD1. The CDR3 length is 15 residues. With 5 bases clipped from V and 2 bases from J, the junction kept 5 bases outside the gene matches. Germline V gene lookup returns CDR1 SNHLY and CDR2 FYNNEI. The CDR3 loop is CASSKQGGGNQPQHF. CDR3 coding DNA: TGTGCCAGCAGTAAACAGGGGGGTGGCAATCAGCCCCAGCATTTT.

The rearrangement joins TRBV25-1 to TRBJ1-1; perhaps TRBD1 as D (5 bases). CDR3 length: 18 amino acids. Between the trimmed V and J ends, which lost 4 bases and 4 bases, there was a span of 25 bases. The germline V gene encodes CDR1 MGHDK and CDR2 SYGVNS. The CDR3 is CASSGIWGTGRKGTEAFF. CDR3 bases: TGTGCCAGCAGTGGGATATGGGGAACAGGCCGAAAGGGCACTGAAGCTTTCTTT.

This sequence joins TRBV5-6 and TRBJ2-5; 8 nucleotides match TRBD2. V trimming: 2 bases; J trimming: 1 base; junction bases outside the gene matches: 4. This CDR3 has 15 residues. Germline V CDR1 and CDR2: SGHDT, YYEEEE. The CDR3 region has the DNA TGTGCCAGCAGCTTAGGAGCGGGGGTCCAAGAGACCCAGTACTTC. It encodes CASSLGAGVQETQYF.

CDR3 sequence reads: CASSFSGAGDETQYF. CDR3 bases: TGTGCCAGCAGCTTCTCTGGGGCGGGGGACGAGACCCAGTACTTC. The rearrangement links TRBV5-4 to TRBJ2-5, with TRBD2 matching over 7 bases. J lost 5 bases, V lost 2 bases, and 9 bases had no gene match. Germline V CDR1 and CDR2: SGHNT, YYREEE (reference sequence). This CDR3 has 15 amino acids.

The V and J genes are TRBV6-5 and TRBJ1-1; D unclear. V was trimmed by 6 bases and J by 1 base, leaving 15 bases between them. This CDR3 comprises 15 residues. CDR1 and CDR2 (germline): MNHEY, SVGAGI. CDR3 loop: CASSLLGGGNTEAFF. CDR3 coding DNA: TGTGCCAGCAGCTTACTGGGTGGCGGGAACACTGAAGCTTTCTTT.

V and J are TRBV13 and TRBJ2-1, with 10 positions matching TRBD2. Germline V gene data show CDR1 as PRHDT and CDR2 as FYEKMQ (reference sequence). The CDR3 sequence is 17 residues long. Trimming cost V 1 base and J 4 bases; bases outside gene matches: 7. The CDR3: CASSLEASGSLYNEQFF. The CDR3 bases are TGTGCCAGCAGCTTAGAGGCTAGCGGGAGCCTATACAATGAGCAGTTCTTC.

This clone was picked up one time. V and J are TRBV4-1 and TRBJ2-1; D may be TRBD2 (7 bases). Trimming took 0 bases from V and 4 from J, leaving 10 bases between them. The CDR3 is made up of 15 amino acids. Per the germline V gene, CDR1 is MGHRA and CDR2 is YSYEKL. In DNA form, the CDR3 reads TGCGCCAGCAGCCAAGATAGGGGGGGGTACAATGAGCAGTTCTTC. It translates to CASSQDRGGYNEQFF.

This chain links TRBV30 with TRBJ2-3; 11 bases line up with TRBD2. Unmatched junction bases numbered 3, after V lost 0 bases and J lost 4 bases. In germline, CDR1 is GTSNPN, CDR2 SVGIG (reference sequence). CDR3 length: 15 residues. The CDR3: CAWSVLAGGSDTQYF. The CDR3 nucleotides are TGTGCCTGGAGTGTGCTAGCGGGGGGTTCAGATACGCAGTATTTT.

This CDR3 reads CASSVDFGYTF. CDR3 nucleotides: TGTGCCAGCAGCGTAGACTTTGGCTACACCTTC. J is TRBJ1-2 and V is TRBV2, with D uncertain. Looked up from germline, CDR1 is SNHLY and CDR2 is FYNNEI. CDR3 length equals 11 residues. V was trimmed by 6 bases and J by 7 bases, leaving 9 bases between them.

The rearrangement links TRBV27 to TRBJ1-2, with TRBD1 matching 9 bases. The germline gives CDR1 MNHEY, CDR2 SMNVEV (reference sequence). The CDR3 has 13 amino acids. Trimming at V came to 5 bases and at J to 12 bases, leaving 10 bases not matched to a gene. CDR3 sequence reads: CASSDRGAGTHTF. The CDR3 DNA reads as TGTGCCAGCAGTGACAGGGGGGCTGGTACGCACACCTTC.

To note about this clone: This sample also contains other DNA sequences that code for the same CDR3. CDR3 loop: CASSLEHVRADTQYF. CDR3 coding DNA: TGTGCCAGCAGCTTAGAACATGTCAGGGCAGATACGCAGTATTTT. The chain uses TRBV7-9 and TRBJ2-3; possibly TRBD1 for D (5 bases). The ends were cut back, 1 base at V and 4 bases at J, with 12 bases in the middle. CDR1 is SEHNR, CDR2 FQNEAQ, per germline (reference sequence). This CDR3 has 15 residues.

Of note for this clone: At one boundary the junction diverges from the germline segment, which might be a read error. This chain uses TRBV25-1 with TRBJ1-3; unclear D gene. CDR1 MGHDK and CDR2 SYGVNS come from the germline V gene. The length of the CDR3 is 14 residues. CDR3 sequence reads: CASSERLEGNTVYF. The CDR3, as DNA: TGTGCCAGCAGTGAGAGGTTGGAAGGAAACACCGTATATTTT. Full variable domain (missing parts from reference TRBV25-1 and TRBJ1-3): EADIYQTPRYLVIGTGKKITLECSQTMGHDKMYWYQQDPGMELHLIHYSYGVNSTEKGDLSSESTVSRIRTEHFPLTLESARPSHTSQYLCASSERLEGNTVYFGEGSWLTVV.

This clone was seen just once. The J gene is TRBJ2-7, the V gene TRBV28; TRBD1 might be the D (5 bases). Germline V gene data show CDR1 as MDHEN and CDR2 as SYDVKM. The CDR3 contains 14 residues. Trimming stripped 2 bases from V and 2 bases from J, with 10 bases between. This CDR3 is CASSLGRATYEQYF. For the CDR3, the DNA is TGTGCCAGCAGTTTAGGCAGGGCCACCTACGAGCAGTACTTC.

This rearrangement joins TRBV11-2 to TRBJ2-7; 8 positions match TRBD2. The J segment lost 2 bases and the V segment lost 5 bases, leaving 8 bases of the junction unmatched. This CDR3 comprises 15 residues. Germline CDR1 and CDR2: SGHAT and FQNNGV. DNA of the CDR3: TGTGCCAGCAGCCCCCGGGGGGGGACTACCTACGAGCAGTACTTC. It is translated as CASSPRGGTTYEQYF.

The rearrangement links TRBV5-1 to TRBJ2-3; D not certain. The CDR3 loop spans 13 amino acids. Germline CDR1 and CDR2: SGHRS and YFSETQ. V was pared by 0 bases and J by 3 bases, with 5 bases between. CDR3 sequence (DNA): TGCGCCAGCAGCTTGGCCTTTACAGATACGCAGTATTTT. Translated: CASSLAFTDTQYF.

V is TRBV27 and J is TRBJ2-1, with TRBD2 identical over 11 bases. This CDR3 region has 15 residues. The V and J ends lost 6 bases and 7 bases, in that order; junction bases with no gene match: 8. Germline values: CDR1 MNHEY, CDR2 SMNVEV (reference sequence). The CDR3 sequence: CASRPLAGGSNEQFF. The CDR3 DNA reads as TGTGCCAGCAGGCCTCTAGCGGGGGGTTCGAATGAGCAGTTCTTC.

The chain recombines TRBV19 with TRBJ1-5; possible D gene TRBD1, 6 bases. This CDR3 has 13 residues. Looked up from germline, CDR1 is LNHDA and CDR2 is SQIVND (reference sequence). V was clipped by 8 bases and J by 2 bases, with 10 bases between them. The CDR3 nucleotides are TGTGCCAGTCAGACAGGAGGCAATCAGCCCCAGCATTTT. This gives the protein CASQTGGNQPQHF.

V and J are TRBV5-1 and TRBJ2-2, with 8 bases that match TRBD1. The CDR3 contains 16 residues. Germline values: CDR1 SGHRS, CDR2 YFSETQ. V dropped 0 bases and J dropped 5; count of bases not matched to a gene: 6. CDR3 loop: CASSLGPGGATGELFF. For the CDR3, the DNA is TGCGCCAGCAGCTTGGGGCCAGGGGGCGCTACCGGGGAGCTGTTTTTT.